These 5 T cell receptor beta chains were sequenced from one sample in a study of T cells in Graves' hyperthyroidism and ophthalmopathy. Amplification targeted TCR beta CDR3 regions from RNA transcripts. HTBI primers were employed in a first-round RT-PCR of the TCR CDR3. TCRdb reanalysed the multiplex PCR reads using MiXCR and keeps one entry per CDR3 protein. The sample carries about 270,000 distinct CDR3 sequences, 20% to 25% recorded once. The sequencing sample was made of blood. These receptors all come from a man aged 25-40 years with Graves' ophthalmopathy.

This clonotype was recorded many times. The genes are TRBV7-9 and TRBJ2-3; no definite D call. Germline assignment: CDR1 SEHNR and CDR2 FQNEAQ (reference sequence). CDR3 length equals 14 residues. V was clipped by 1 base and J by 4 bases, with 9 bases between them. For the CDR3, the DNA is TGTGCCAGCAGCTTAGTATCTATCGCAGATACGCAGTATTTT. Encoded protein: CASSLVSIADTQYF.

As concerns this clonotype: An end of the junction differs from the germline gene, which may be a read error. V is TRBV28 and J is TRBJ1-1, with D hard to call. This CDR3 spans 13 amino acids. Germline V gene sequence: CDR1 MDHEN, CDR2 SYDVKM. The DNA of the CDR3 is TGTGCCAGCAACCGTAGGCGGTTCACTAAAGCTTTCTTT. Translation: CASNRRRFTKAFF.

This clonotype was observed at least ten times. The CDR3 DNA reads as TGCGCCAGCAGCTTGGGGGGACAGAGCGGGGCGAGGTACGAGCAGTACTTC. Protein product: CASSLGGQSGARYEQYF. The genes are TRBV5-1 and TRBJ2-7, with D tentatively TRBD1 or TRBD2 (7 bases each). The germline V gene has CDR1 SGHRS and CDR2 YFSETQ. This CDR3 region has 17 residues. Between the trimmed V and J ends, which lost 0 bases and 4 bases, there was a span of 20 bases.

This clonotype came up once. Given a much more abundant clone one base away, this may be a read error. The chain combines TRBV2 with TRBJ2-1, with 8 bases identical to TRBD2. Germline V gene sequence: CDR1 SNHLY, CDR2 FYNNEI. J gave up 3 bases and V 6 bases, and 4 bases lay outside the gene matches. The CDR3 covers 14 residues. CDR3 amino acids: CASSRTSYYNEQFF. CDR3 sequence (DNA): TGTGCCAGCAGCCGGACTAGCTACTACAATGAGCAGTTCTTC.

This clonotype was detected a few times. The chain is built from TRBV19 and TRBJ2-3, with 9 bases lining up with TRBD2. The germline V gene encodes CDR1 LNHDA and CDR2 SQIVND (reference sequence). The CDR3 spans 16 residues. The V segment lost 4 bases and the J segment 1 base; nucleotides outside the gene matches: 6. The CDR3 here is CASSTLAGQRTDTQYF. CDR3 bases: TGTGCCAGTAGTACCCTAGCGGGACAACGCACAGATACGCAGTATTTT.